This TCR beta chain was found in a study of cytomegalovirus exposure and HLA in healthy donors. Study-level results: In a later analysis, HLA-C alleles had the fewest associated TCRs, DRB1 alleles the most. Compared with the approximately 700-donor mean, an Asian-associated ancestry cluster reportedly had fewer N-insertions, according to a later analysis. According to reports, the classifier identified cytomegalovirus status with high specificity and sensitivity.

This clone was seen once. The antigen is not known. 13 Jbeta primers and 60 Vbeta primers were used for the PCR. Profiling relied on immunoSEQ multiplex PCR, and the TCRdb table lists in-frame clones only, not all of them. The sample lists 150,000 or so clones, 55% to 75% occurring once. Trimming removed 3 bases at V and 0 bases at J, with 9 bases between. Germline lookup yields CDR1 SQVTM and CDR2 ANQGSEA. The CDR3 is 15 amino acids. The sequence was obtained from a human donor in good health. The chain recombines TRBV29-1 with TRBJ2-6, with D unresolved. Sequencing input: PBMCs. For the CDR3, the DNA is TGCAGCGTTGAGGGCCGCCTCTCTGGGGCCAACGTCCTGACTTTC. It encodes CSVEGRLSGANVLTF.